This TCR beta chain was captured by sequencing in a study of T cells in narcolepsy. Study-wide findings and caveats: HCRT-specific and TRIB2-specific autoreactive clonotypes appeared among same-patient CSF and blood CD4+ clonotypes.

About this clone: What it binds is unknown.

Clones were sequenced by immunoSEQ multiplex PCR, and TCRdb holds only the in-frame ones, with some missing. Among around 18,000 clones listed, over 60% were seen once. The receptor was isolated from a human donor with narcolepsy. What was sequenced was CD45RA- memory CD8+ T cells from PBMCs.

CDR3 sequence: CASSSQGQGAASNTGELFF. Here the CDR3 DNA reads TGTGCCAGCAGCTCACAAGGACAGGGGGCAGCATCAAACACCGGGGAGCTGTTTTTT. This chain uses TRBV7-6 with TRBJ2-2; 11 bases are shared with TRBD1. V was pared by 4 bases and J by 2 bases, with 12 bases of the junction left unmatched. This CDR3 is 19 amino acids long. Germline-derived CDR1 and CDR2 are SGHVS and FNYEAQ.